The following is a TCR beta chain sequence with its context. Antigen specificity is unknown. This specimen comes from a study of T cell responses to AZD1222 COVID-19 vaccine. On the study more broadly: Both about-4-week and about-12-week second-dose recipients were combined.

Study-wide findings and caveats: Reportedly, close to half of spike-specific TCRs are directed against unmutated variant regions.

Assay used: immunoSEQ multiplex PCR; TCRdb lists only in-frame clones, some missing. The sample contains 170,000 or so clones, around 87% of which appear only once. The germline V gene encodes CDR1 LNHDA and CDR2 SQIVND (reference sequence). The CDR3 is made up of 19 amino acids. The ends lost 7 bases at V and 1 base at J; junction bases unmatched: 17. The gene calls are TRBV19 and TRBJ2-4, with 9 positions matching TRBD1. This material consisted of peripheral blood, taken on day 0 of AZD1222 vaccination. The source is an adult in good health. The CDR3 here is CASTMGTGYETGAKNIQYF. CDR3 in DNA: TGTGCCAGTACCATGGGGACAGGGTACGAGACCGGGGCCAAAAACATTCAGTACTTC.